Below, one TCR beta chain is given with its context. What it binds is unknown. Germline values: CDR1 LGHNT, CDR2 FRNRAP. V shed 6 bases and J 5 bases; nucleotides not matched to a gene: 6. The CDR3 consists of 13 residues. This sample stems from a study of graft-versus-host responses after intestinal transplantation. Study-wide findings and caveats: Recipient marrow held GvH clones, some first seen in ileum or blood.

Repertoires were generated with immunoSEQ multiplex PCR, while TCRdb's copy carries only in-frame clones and drops some. The data contain some 90,000 clones, approximately 90% of them seen just once; the ten biggest clones take up roughly 0.43%. This specimen consisted of unstimulated CD8+ T cells sorted from spleen or lymph node cells, obtained before transplant. This chain joins TRBV12-5 and TRBJ1-2; 7 bases map to TRBD1. The sequence was obtained from a human donor who was the organ donor for an intestinal transplant. This CDR3 is CASGTATGYGYTF. CDR3 DNA: TGTGCTAGTGGCACTGCGACAGGGTATGGCTACACCTTC.